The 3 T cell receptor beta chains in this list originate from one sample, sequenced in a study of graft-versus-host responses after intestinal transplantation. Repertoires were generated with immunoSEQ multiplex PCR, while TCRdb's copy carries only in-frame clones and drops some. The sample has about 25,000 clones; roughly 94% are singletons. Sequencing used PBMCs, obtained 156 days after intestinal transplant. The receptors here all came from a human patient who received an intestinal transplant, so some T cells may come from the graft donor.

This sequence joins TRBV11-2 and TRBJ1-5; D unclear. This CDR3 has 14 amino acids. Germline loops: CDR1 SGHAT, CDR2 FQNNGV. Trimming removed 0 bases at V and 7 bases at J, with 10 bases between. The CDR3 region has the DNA TGTGCCAGCAGCTTAGACGAGCAGTTCCAGCCCCAGCATTTT. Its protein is CASSLDEQFQPQHF. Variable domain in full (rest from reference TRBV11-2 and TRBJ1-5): EAGVAQSPRYKIIEKRQSVAFWCNPISGHATLYWYQQILGQGPKLLIQFQNNGVVDDSQLPKDRFSAERLKGVDSTLKIQPAKLEDSAVYLCASSLDEQFQPQHFGDGTRLSIL.

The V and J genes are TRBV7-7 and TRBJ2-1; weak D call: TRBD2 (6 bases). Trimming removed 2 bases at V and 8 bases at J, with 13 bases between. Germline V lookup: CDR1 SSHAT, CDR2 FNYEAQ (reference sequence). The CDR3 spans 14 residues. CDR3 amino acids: CASSLYSGGYEQFF. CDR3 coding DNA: TGTGCCAGCAGCTTATATTCTGGGGGGTATGAGCAGTTCTTC.

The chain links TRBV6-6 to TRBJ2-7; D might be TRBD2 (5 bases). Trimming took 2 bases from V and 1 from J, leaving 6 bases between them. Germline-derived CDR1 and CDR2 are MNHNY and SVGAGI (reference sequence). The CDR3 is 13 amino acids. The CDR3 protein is CASSYRESYEQYF. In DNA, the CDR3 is TGTGCCAGCAGTTACAGGGAGTCCTACGAGCAGTACTTC.